The subject of this entry is one TCR beta chain. Its antigen is as yet unknown. Likely unrecorded immune exposures existed in these nominally healthy donors. The data originate from a study of cytomegalovirus exposure and HLA in healthy donors. J gave up 3 bases and V 3 bases, and 5 bases lay outside the gene matches. The germline V gene has CDR1 MDHEN and CDR2 SYDVKM. The CDR3 is made up of 14 amino acids. Study-wide results and caveats: Per a later analysis, about 17,000 TCR beta sequences showed association with HLA alleles at 0.05 false discovery rate. For most TCR beta V segments, an earlier analysis put the productive rate at about 90% or about 30% of the time.

Primers for the PCR totalled 60 Vbeta and 13 Jbeta. Produced via immunoSEQ multiplex PCR; TCRdb's table is partial and in-frame only. Of roughly 100,000 clones in the sample, roughly 80% are singletons; the top ten hold approximately 3.8%. The chain couples TRBV28 to TRBJ2-7, with TRBD2 identical over 7 bases. The origin of this receptor is a man over 45 in good health and CMV-seropositive. The sample taken for sequencing was PBMCs. CDR3 sequence: CASSLLAEVYEQYF. Here the CDR3 DNA reads TGTGCCAGCAGTTTGCTAGCGGAAGTCTACGAGCAGTACTTC.